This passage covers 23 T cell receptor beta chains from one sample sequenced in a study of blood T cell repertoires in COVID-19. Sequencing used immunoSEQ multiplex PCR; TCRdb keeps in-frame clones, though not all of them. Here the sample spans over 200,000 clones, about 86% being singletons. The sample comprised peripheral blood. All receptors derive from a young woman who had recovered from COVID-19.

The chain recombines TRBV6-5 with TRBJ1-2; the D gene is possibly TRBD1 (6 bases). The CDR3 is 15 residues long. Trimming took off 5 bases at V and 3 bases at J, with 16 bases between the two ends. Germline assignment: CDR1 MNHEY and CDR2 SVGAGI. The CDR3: CASSTNRAWDYGYTF. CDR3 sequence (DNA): TGTGCCAGCAGTACAAACAGGGCCTGGGACTATGGCTACACCTTC.

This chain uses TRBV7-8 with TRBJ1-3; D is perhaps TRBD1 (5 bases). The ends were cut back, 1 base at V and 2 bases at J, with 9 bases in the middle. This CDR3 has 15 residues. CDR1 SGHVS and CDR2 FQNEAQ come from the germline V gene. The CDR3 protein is CASSLVLGAGNTIYF. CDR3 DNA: TGTGCCAGCAGCTTAGTTTTAGGGGCTGGAAACACCATATATTTT.

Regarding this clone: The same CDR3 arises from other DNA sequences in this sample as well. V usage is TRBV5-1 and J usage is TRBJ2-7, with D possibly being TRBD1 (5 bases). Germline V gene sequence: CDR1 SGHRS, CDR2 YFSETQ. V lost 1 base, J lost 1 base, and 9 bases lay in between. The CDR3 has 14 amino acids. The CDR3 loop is CASSLRQRSYEQYF. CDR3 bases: TGCGCCAGCAGCTTGAGACAGCGTTCCTACGAGCAGTACTTC. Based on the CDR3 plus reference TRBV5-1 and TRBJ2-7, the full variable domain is KAGVTQTPRYLIKTRGQQVTLSCSPISGHRSVSWYQQTPGQGLQFLFEYFSETQRNKGNFPGRFSGRQFSNSRSEMNVSTLELGDSALYLCASSLRQRSYEQYFGPGTRLTVT.

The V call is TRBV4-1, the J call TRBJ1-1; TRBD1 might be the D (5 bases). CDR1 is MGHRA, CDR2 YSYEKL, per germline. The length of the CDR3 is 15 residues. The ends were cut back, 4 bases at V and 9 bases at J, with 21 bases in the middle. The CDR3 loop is CASSRGGDRLDQAFF. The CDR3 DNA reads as TGCGCCAGCAGCCGGGGCGGTGACCGATTGGATCAAGCTTTCTTT.

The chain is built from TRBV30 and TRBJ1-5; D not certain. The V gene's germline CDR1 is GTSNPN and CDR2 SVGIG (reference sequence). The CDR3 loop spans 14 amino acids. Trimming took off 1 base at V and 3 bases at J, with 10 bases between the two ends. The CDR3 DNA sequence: TGTGCCTGGAGTGCACAGAATTTCAATCAGCCCCAGCATTTT. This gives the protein CAWSAQNFNQPQHF.

DNA of the CDR3: TGTGCCTGGAGTGTGGGGGGGCGTATATGGGAGCAGTACTTC. Amino acid sequence: CAWSVGGRIWEQYF. The J gene is TRBJ2-7, the V gene TRBV30, with D perhaps matching TRBD2 (7 bases). Trimming removed 0 bases at V and 7 bases at J, with 16 bases between. CDR1 GTSNPN and CDR2 SVGIG come from the germline V gene (reference sequence). The CDR3 runs 14 residues.

CDR3 bases: TGTGCCAGCAGCTTAGTGGGCGGGGGGGCAGATGAGCAGTTCTTC. Translating it yields CASSLVGGGADEQFF. The chain uses TRBV7-2 and TRBJ2-1; 9 bases line up with TRBD2. The junction had 6 bases not matched to a gene; V was cut back by 1 base and J by 8 bases. Germline assignment: CDR1 SGHTA and CDR2 FQGNSA. The CDR3 consists of 15 residues.

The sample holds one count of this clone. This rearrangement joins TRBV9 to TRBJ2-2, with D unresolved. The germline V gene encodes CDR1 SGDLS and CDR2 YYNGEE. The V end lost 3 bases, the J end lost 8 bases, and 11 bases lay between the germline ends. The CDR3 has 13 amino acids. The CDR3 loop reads CASSENVAGELFF. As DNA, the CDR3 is TGTGCCAGCAGCGAGAACGTGGCTGGGGAGCTGTTTTTT.

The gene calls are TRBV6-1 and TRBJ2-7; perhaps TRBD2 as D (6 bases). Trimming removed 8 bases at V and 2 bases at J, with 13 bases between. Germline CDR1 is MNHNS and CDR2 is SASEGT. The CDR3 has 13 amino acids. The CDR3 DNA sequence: TGTGCCAGCGGAACCCCGGGAGCCTACGAGCAGTACTTC. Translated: CASGTPGAYEQYF.

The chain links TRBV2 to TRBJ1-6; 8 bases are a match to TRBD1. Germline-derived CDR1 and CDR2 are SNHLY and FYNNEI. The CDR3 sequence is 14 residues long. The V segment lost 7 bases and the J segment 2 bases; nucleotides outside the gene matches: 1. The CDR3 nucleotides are TGTGCCAGCAACAGGGGGACCTATAATTCACCCCTCCACTTT. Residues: CASNRGTYNSPLHF.

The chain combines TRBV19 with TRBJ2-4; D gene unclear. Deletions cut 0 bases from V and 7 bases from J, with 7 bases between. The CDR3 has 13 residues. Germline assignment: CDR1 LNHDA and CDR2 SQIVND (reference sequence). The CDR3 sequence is CASSIDDWNIQYF. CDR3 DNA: TGTGCCAGTAGTATAGACGACTGGAACATTCAGTACTTC.

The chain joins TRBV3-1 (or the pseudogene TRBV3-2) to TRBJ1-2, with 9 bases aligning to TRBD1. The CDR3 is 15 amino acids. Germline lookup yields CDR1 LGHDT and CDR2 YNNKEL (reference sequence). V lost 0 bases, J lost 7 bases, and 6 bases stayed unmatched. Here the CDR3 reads CASSQDARDRVGYTF. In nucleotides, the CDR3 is TGTGCCAGCAGCCAAGATGCGAGGGACAGGGTTGGCTACACCTTC.

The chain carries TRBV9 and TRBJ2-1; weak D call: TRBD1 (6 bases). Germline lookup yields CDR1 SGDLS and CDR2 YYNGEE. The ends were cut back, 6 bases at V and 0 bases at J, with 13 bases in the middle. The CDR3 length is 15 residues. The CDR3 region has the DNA TGTGCCAGCATCTTCAGGACAGTCTCCTACAATGAGCAGTTCTTC. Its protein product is CASIFRTVSYNEQFF.

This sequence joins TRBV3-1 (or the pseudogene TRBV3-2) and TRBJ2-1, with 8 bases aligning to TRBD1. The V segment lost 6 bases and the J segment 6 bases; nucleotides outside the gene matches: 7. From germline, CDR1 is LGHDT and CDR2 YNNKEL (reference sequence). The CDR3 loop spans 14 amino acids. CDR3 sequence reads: CASRHQDRANEQFF. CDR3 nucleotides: TGTGCCAGCAGACACCAGGACAGGGCCAATGAGCAGTTCTTC.

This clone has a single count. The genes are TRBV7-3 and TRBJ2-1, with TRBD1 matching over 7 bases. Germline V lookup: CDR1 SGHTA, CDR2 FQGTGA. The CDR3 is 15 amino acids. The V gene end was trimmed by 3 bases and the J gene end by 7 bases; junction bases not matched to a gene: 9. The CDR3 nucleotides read TGTGCCAGCAGCTTCTCAGGGGGTCCTATGAATGAGCAGTTCTTC. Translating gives CASSFSGGPMNEQFF.

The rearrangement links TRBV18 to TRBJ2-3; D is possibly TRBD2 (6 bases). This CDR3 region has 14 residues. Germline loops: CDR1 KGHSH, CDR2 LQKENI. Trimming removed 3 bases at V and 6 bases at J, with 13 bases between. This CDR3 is CASSPPTGGDTQYF. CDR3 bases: TGTGCCAGCTCACCCCCCACAGGAGGGGATACGCAGTATTTT.

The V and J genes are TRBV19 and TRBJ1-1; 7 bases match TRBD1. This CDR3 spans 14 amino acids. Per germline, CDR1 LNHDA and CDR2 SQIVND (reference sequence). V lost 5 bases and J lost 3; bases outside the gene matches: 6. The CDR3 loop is CASSGGGAYTEAFF. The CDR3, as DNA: TGTGCCAGTAGTGGAGGGGGCGCGTACACTGAAGCTTTCTTT.

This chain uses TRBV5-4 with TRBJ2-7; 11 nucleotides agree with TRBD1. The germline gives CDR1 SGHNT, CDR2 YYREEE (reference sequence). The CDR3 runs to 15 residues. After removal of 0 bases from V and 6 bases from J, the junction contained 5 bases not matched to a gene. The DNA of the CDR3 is TGTGCCAGCAGCTTGGCCGGGACAGGGGGAATCGAGCAGTACTTC. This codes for CASSLAGTGGIEQYF.

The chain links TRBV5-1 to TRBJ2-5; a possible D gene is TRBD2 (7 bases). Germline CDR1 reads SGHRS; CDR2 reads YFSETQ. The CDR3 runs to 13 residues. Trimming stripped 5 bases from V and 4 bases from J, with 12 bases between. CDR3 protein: CASSGGAGETQYF. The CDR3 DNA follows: TGCGCCAGCAGTGGGGGGGCAGGAGAGACCCAGTACTTC. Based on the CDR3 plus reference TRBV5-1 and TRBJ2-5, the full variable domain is KAGVTQTPRYLIKTRGQQVTLSCSPISGHRSVSWYQQTPGQGLQFLFEYFSETQRNKGNFPGRFSGRQFSNSRSEMNVSTLELGDSALYLCASSGGAGETQYFGPGTRLLVL.

The CDR3 region is CSASTPQVGGNEQFF. As DNA, the CDR3 is TGCAGTGCTAGTACCCCTCAAGTCGGGGGCAATGAGCAGTTCTTC. The chain carries TRBV20-1 and TRBJ2-1; D possibly corresponds to TRBD2 (6 bases). This CDR3 region has 15 residues. In germline, CDR1 is DFQATT, CDR2 SNEGSKA (reference sequence). V gave up 3 bases and J gave up 6 bases, with 18 bases separating them.

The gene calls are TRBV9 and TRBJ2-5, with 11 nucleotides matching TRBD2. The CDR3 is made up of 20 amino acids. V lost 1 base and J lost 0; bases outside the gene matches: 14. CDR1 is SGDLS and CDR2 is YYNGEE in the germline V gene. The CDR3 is CASSVSPGTSGSSYQETQYF. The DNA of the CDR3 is TGTGCCAGCAGCGTATCCCCCGGGACTAGCGGATCCTCGTACCAAGAGACCCAGTACTTC. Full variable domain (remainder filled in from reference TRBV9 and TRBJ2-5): DSGVTQTPKHLITATGQRVTLRCSPRSGDLSVYWYQQSLDQGLQFLIQYYNGEERAKGNILERFSAQQFPDLHSELNLSSLELGDSALYFCASSVSPGTSGSSYQETQYFGPGTRLLVL.

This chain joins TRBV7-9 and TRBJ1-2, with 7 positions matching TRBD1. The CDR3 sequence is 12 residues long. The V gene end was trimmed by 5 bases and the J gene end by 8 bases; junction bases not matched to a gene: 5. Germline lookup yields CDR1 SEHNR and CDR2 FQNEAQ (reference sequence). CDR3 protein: CASSQTGVGYTF. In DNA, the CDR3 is TGTGCCAGCAGCCAAACAGGGGTCGGCTACACCTTC.

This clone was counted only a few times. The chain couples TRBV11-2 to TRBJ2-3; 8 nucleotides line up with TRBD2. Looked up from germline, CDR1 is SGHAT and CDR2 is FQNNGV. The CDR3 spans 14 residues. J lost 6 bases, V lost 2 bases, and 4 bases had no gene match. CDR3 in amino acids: CASSLRGGMDTQYF. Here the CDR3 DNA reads TGTGCCAGCAGCTTACGGGGGGGCATGGATACGCAGTATTTT.